Listed here is a single T cell receptor beta chain. The assay was immunoSEQ multiplex PCR, and TCRdb's table has in-frame clones only and misses some. This table has some 700,000 clones, around 85% appearing once. This sample is part of a study of shared T cell receptors in the human thymus. Trimming took 5 bases from V and 8 from J, leaving 12 bases between them. The CDR3 is made up of 12 amino acids. From germline, CDR1 is MDHEN and CDR2 SYDVKM. This sample was also put to use in a study of human thymus T cells. That report notes: Resected material from corrective heart surgery provided the thymus tissue analysed. Within thymic and blood repertoires, V and J gene usage appeared to be biased. Related research described strongly overlapping thymic repertoires in unrelated people.

Specimen: thymocytes. The chain employs TRBV28 and TRBJ1-1, with D maybe TRBD1 (5 bases). The TCR comes from a girl under three years old with a congenital heart defect. The CDR3, as DNA: TGTGCCAGCAGTGTTATGGGGCGGGAAGCTTTCTTT. Translating it yields CASSVMGREAFF.